These 32 T cell receptor beta chains were sequenced from one sample in a study of OX40 agonist ivuxolimab in advanced cancers. To prepare the library, the immunoSEQ multiplex PCR assay was applied. TCRdb carries this immuneACCESS record with in-frame sequences only. Its versions omit some clonotypes, under half of them owing to an unresolved V gene in the studies checked, with the rest unexplained. The sample table holds roughly 70,000 clones, of which roughly 87% were seen once. The ten most abundant clones make up approximately 2.8% of the sample. This specimen was CD4+ or CD8+ T cells sorted from blood, taken in a trial of the OX40 agonist ivuxolimab. These receptors came from an adult with an advanced solid tumor such as melanoma, head and neck, liver or kidney cancer.

CDR3 in amino acids: CASLDSSYEQYF. The DNA for the CDR3 is TGTGCCAGCTTGGACAGCTCCTACGAGCAGTACTTC. This chain connects TRBV28 to TRBJ2-7; possibly TRBD1 for D (6 bases). This CDR3 spans 12 amino acids. CDR1 is MDHEN and CDR2 is SYDVKM in the germline V gene. V gave up 8 bases and J gave up 0 bases, with 8 bases separating them.

The chain joins TRBV5-1 to TRBJ2-7; no clear D gene. The V gene's germline CDR1 is SGHRS and CDR2 YFSETQ. Between the trimmed V and J ends, which lost 0 bases and 5 bases, there was a span of 9 bases. The CDR3 is made up of 13 amino acids. CDR3 amino acids: CASSLDGRNEQYF. The CDR3 DNA reads as TGCGCCAGCAGCTTGGACGGGCGGAACGAGCAGTACTTC.

The rearrangement joins TRBV19 to TRBJ1-1; D is possibly TRBD1 (5 bases). CDR1 and CDR2 from the germline V gene are LNHDA and SQIVND (reference sequence). This CDR3 is 13 amino acids long. Deletions cut 5 bases from V and 5 bases from J, with 12 bases between. CDR3 in amino acids: CASSLRRGTEAFF. The CDR3 nucleotides are TGTGCCAGTAGTTTGAGACGGGGGACTGAAGCTTTCTTT.

This clone appeared a single time. V and J are TRBV5-1 and TRBJ2-1; D uncertain. Germline CDR1 is SGHRS and CDR2 is YFSETQ. V dropped 4 bases and J dropped 6 bases, with 11 bases sitting between them. The CDR3 runs to 13 residues. CDR3 bases: TGCGCCAGCAGCAACCCCTCCGCCAATGAGCAGTTCTTC. Encoded protein: CASSNPSANEQFF. Variable domain in full (rest from reference TRBV5-1 and TRBJ2-1): KAGVTQTPRYLIKTRGQQVTLSCSPISGHRSVSWYQQTPGQGLQFLFEYFSETQRNKGNFPGRFSGRQFSNSRSEMNVSTLELGDSALYLCASSNPSANEQFFGPGTRLTVL.

The V gene is TRBV4-1, the J gene TRBJ1-3; no reliable D call. CDR1 and CDR2 from the germline V gene are MGHRA and YSYEKL. Trimming removed 1 base from V and 2 bases from J, with 9 bases in between. The CDR3 is made up of 15 amino acids. For the CDR3, the DNA is TGCGCCAGCAGCCAAGTATCCAGTGCTGGAAACACCATATATTTT. The encoded protein is CASSQVSSAGNTIYF.

This chain joins TRBV6-5 and TRBJ1-3; D is uncertain. Germline V gene lookup returns CDR1 MNHEY and CDR2 SVGAGI. V lost 6 bases, J lost 0 bases, and 3 bases lay in between. This CDR3 has 12 residues. The CDR3 DNA sequence: TGTGCCAGCAGATCCTCTGGAAACACCATATATTTT. Translation gives CASRSSGNTIYF.

This clone was picked up a small number of times. The genes are TRBV27 and TRBJ2-6, with unresolved D. Germline CDR1 reads MNHEY; CDR2 reads SMNVEV (reference sequence). The V gene lost 1 base and the J gene lost 0 bases, with 1 base spanning the gap. The CDR3 loop spans 14 amino acids. CDR3: CASSLFSGANVLTF. For the CDR3, the DNA is TGTGCCAGCAGTTTATTCTCTGGGGCCAACGTCCTGACTTTC.

The chain carries TRBV7-2 and TRBJ2-3, with TRBD2 matching over 7 bases. After removal of 1 base from V and 5 bases from J, the junction contained 9 bases not matched to a gene. The CDR3 length is 16 residues. Germline values: CDR1 SGHTA, CDR2 FQGNSA. CDR3: CASSLGGGRSRDTQYF. The CDR3 region has the DNA TGTGCCAGCAGCTTAGGCGGCGGGAGATCCAGAGATACGCAGTATTTT.

This chain joins TRBV6-4 and TRBJ1-2; no reliable D call. V was clipped by 2 bases and J by 4 bases, with 8 bases between them. The CDR3 extends over 13 amino acids. CDR1 is MRHNA and CDR2 is SNTAGT in the germline V gene. The CDR3 loop is CASSDPEGYGYTF. CDR3 DNA sequence: TGTGCCAGCAGTGACCCTGAAGGCTATGGCTACACCTTC.

The V call is TRBV30, the J call TRBJ2-3, with TRBD2 matching 8 bases. CDR3 length: 15 amino acids. The germline gives CDR1 GTSNPN, CDR2 SVGIG (reference sequence). The V and J ends lost 3 bases and 0 bases, in that order; junction bases with no gene match: 5. The CDR3: CAWSSGTRSTDTQYF. The DNA of the CDR3 is TGTGCCTGGAGCTCCGGGACTAGAAGCACAGATACGCAGTATTTT.

The rearrangement joins TRBV7-3 to TRBJ2-5; TRBD2 is a possible D gene (6 bases). This CDR3 is built from 15 residues. With 1 base removed from V and 7 bases from J, the gap between germline ends came to 16 bases. Germline loops: CDR1 SGHTA, CDR2 FQGTGA. The CDR3 coding sequence is TGTGCCAGCAGCTTAAGCGGTCCTTCGCGGGGGACCCAGTACTTC. It translates to CASSLSGPSRGTQYF. The variable domain in full, with the rest retrieved from reference TRBV7-3 and TRBJ2-5, is GAGVSQTPSNKVTEKGKYVELRCDPISGHTALYWYRQSLGQGPEFLIYFQGTGAADDSGLPNDRFFAVRPEGSVSTLKIQRTERGDSAVYLCASSLSGPSRGTQYFGPGTRLLVL.

The CDR3 reads CASSLDSINYGYTF. In DNA form, the CDR3 reads TGTGCCAGCAGCTTAGATTCTATTAACTATGGCTACACCTTC. The V gene is TRBV7-9, the J gene TRBJ1-2, with unresolved D. Germline CDR1 and CDR2: SEHNR and FQNEAQ (reference sequence). The CDR3 contains 14 residues. Deletions cut 1 base from V and 1 base from J, with 7 bases between. The variable domain in full, completed from reference TRBV7-9 and TRBJ1-2, reads DTGVSQNPRHKITKRGQNVTFRCDPISEHNRLYWYRQTLGQGPEFLTYFQNEAQLEKSRLLSDRFSAERPKGSFSTLEIQRTEQGDSAMYLCASSLDSINYGYTFGSGTRLTVV.

The chain recombines TRBV7-9 with TRBJ1-2, with D possibly matching TRBD1 (5 bases). There are 14 residues in the CDR3. V lost 5 bases and J lost 6, with 16 bases in between. The germline gives CDR1 SEHNR, CDR2 FQNEAQ (reference sequence). CDR3 nucleotides: TGTGCCAGCAGCCTAATGGGGGGAATCGATGGCTACACCTTC. It yields the protein CASSLMGGIDGYTF.

The chain is built from TRBV7-9 and TRBJ2-5; the D is unclear. The germline CDR1 and CDR2 sequences are SEHNR and FQNEAQ (reference sequence). The CDR3 spans 13 residues. The V end was cut by 0 bases, the J end by 5 bases, with 7 bases between. CDR3 coding DNA: TGTGCCAGCAGCTTAGCAGGTTGGGAGACCCAGTACTTC. Amino acid sequence: CASSLAGWETQYF. The whole variable domain, filled in from reference TRBV7-9 and TRBJ2-5, reads DTGVSQNPRHKITKRGQNVTFRCDPISEHNRLYWYRQTLGQGPEFLTYFQNEAQLEKSRLLSDRFSAERPKGSFSTLEIQRTEQGDSAMYLCASSLAGWETQYFGPGTRLLVL.

This chain joins TRBV9 and TRBJ1-5; no firm D call. The CDR3 is 15 residues long. V lost 1 base to trimming and J lost 6 bases, with 14 bases between them. CDR1 and CDR2 from the germline V gene are SGDLS and YYNGEE. The CDR3 spells CASSVWNSPGQPQHF. CDR3 DNA sequence: TGTGCCAGCAGCGTATGGAACAGCCCCGGTCAGCCCCAGCATTTT. Full variable domain (missing parts from reference TRBV9 and TRBJ1-5): DSGVTQTPKHLITATGQRVTLRCSPRSGDLSVYWYQQSLDQGLQFLIQYYNGEERAKGNILERFSAQQFPDLHSELNLSSLELGDSALYFCASSVWNSPGQPQHFGDGTRLSIL.

A few counts support this clone. The CDR3 DNA is TGTGCCAGCAGTCAGGGGTTTAGCAATCAGCCCCAGCATTTT. Encoded protein: CASSQGFSNQPQHF. This sequence joins TRBV6-6 and TRBJ1-5, with D maybe TRBD1 (6 bases). This CDR3 contains 14 residues. The germline V and J ends were trimmed by 5 bases and 0 bases, with 8 bases remaining between them. Germline V lookup: CDR1 MNHNY, CDR2 SVGAGI (reference sequence).

The V call is TRBV28, the J call TRBJ1-1, with a tentative D call TRBD1 (5 bases). This CDR3 region has 13 residues. The V and J ends lost 3 bases and 0 bases respectively, with 5 bases between them. Germline loops: CDR1 MDHEN, CDR2 SYDVKM. CDR3 in DNA: TGTGCCAGCAGTTTGGGGGTGAACACTGAAGCTTTCTTT. Its protein product is CASSLGVNTEAFF.

The rearrangement joins TRBV5-1 to TRBJ1-1; perhaps TRBD1 as D (5 bases). V was pared by 1 base and J by 3 bases, with 10 bases between. The CDR3 totals 14 residues. Per germline, CDR1 SGHRS and CDR2 YFSETQ. Written as DNA, the CDR3 is TGCGCCAGCAGCTTGTTACGGGGGGACACTGAAGCTTTCTTT. Protein product: CASSLLRGDTEAFF.

This sequence joins TRBV4-1 and TRBJ1-1; TRBD1 aligns across 9 bases. The ends lost 4 bases at V and 5 bases at J; junction bases unmatched: 14. The CDR3 consists of 17 residues. Germline CDR1 MGHRA, CDR2 YSYEKL. DNA of the CDR3: TGCGCCAGCAGCCCGCCTCCGGGACAGGGAGTTAGGACTGAAGCTTTCTTT. Translation: CASSPPPGQGVRTEAFF.

The chain couples TRBV7-8 to TRBJ2-5, with D unclear. Trimming shortened V by 5 bases and J by 3 bases, and 10 bases separated the two germline ends. Germline CDR1 is SGHVS and CDR2 is FQNEAQ. This CDR3 has 13 amino acids. The CDR3 nucleotides are TGTGCCAGCAGCCCCCTGCCCAAAGAGACCCAGTACTTC. Encoded protein: CASSPLPKETQYF.

This clone appeared once. The chain couples TRBV14 to TRBJ2-3; D gene ambiguous. The CDR3 contains 13 residues. The germline CDR1 and CDR2 sequences are SGHDN and FVKESK. Trimming cost V 5 bases and J 3 bases, with 9 bases left between them. DNA of the CDR3: TGTGCCAGCAGCGCGTCACAAACAGATACGCAGTATTTT. This sequence encodes CASSASQTDTQYF.

The rearrangement uses TRBV4-1 and TRBJ2-2; TRBD2 agrees at 14 bases. From germline, CDR1 is MGHRA and CDR2 YSYEKL. The CDR3 totals 17 residues. The V and J ends lost 3 bases and 7 bases, in that order; junction bases with no gene match: 7. This chain's CDR3 is CASSQTGLAGGSGELFF. In DNA, the CDR3 is TGCGCCAGCAGCCAGACCGGACTAGCGGGAGGAAGCGGGGAGCTGTTTTTT.

The chain's CDR3 is CASRGPSSGGEQYF. As DNA, the CDR3 is TGTGCCAGCAGGGGGCCCTCTTCGGGAGGCGAGCAGTACTTC. The chain links TRBV2 to TRBJ2-7; 7 positions agree with TRBD2. CDR3 length equals 14 residues. Trimming took 6 bases from V and 6 from J; bases not matched to a gene: 11. In germline, CDR1 is SNHLY, CDR2 FYNNEI.

This clone was counted once. The chain employs TRBV20-1 and TRBJ1-1; D gene ambiguous. V lost 5 bases, J lost 4 bases, and 8 bases lay in between. CDR3 size: 11 residues. Per the germline V gene, CDR1 is DFQATT and CDR2 is SNEGSKA (reference sequence). The CDR3 reads CSAPFRTEAFF. The CDR3 nucleotides are TGCAGTGCTCCTTTCCGCACTGAAGCTTTCTTT.

The V gene is TRBV7-8, the J gene TRBJ1-5; D possibly corresponds to TRBD1 (5 bases). Germline CDR1 is SGHVS and CDR2 is FQNEAQ. The CDR3 runs to 13 residues. V lost 4 bases to trimming and J lost 1 base, with 5 bases between them. The CDR3 coding sequence is TGTGCCAGCAGCTGGGACAGCAATCAGCCCCAGCATTTT. It specifies CASSWDSNQPQHF.

The chain links TRBV16 to TRBJ1-2; no clear D gene. This CDR3 has 13 residues. The V gene lost 8 bases and the J gene lost 5 bases, with 15 bases spanning the gap. Germline assignment: CDR1 KGHSY and CDR2 FQNENV. CDR3 DNA sequence: TGTGCCAGCTCCTGGGGAACGGGGTATGGCTACACCTTC. Its translation: CASSWGTGYGYTF.

The chain combines TRBV6-5 with TRBJ1-5; D might be TRBD1 (5 bases). Germline loops: CDR1 MNHEY, CDR2 SVGAGI. V was trimmed by 5 bases and J by 3 bases, leaving 11 bases between them. The CDR3 spans 14 residues. CDR3 bases: TGTGCCAGCAGTAGTTCAGGGTACAATCAGCCCCAGCATTTT. Protein sequence: CASSSSGYNQPQHF.

The sample holds a few counts of this clone. The V gene is TRBV7-8, the J gene TRBJ2-3, with 11 bases that match TRBD2. This CDR3 comprises 14 residues. With V trimmed by 1 base and J by 10 bases, 4 bases remained unmatched. CDR1 is SGHVS and CDR2 is FQNEAQ in the germline V gene. CDR3 DNA: TGTGCCAGCAGCTTAGGGCTAGCGGGAGGCTCGCAGTATTTT. Protein sequence: CASSLGLAGGSQYF.

The V gene is TRBV4-1, the J gene TRBJ1-2; tentatively, D is TRBD1 (6 bases). The V end was cut by 0 bases, the J end by 0 bases, with 17 bases between. Per germline, CDR1 MGHRA and CDR2 YSYEKL. The CDR3 runs 18 residues. CDR3 sequence (DNA): TGCGCCAGCAGCCAAGAAACGCAGGGGCGAAGAGCTAACTATGGCTACACCTTC. Translated: CASSQETQGRRANYGYTF.

The chain has TRBV18 and TRBJ2-3; no clear D gene. The ends were cut back, 5 bases at V and 0 bases at J, with 3 bases in the middle. CDR1 and CDR2 (germline): KGHSH, LQKENI. The CDR3 loop spans 12 amino acids. CDR3 region: CASSESTDTQYF. CDR3 DNA sequence: TGTGCCAGCTCAGAAAGCACAGATACGCAGTATTTT.

The chain combines TRBV19 with TRBJ2-7, with D hard to call. CDR3 size: 15 residues. CDR1 is LNHDA and CDR2 is SQIVND in the germline V gene (reference sequence). V lost 3 bases and J 0 bases, leaving 12 bases between the germline ends. The DNA of the CDR3 is TGTGCCAGTAGTATGGCCTGGACCCGCTCCTACGAGCAGTACTTC. Amino acid sequence: CASSMAWTRSYEQYF.

The CDR3: CASRGTGIYEQYF. Written as DNA, the CDR3 is TGTGCCAGCCGCGGGACAGGGATCTACGAGCAGTACTTC. This sequence joins TRBV18 and TRBJ2-7; TRBD1 matches 9 bases. The trim removed 8 bases at V and 3 bases at J, leaving 5 bases unmatched. This CDR3 region has 13 residues. CDR1 KGHSH and CDR2 LQKENI come from the germline V gene.